The source of this T cell receptor (beta chain) is a study of OX40 agonist ivuxolimab in advanced cancers. Study-wide background: In this trial design, patients received ivuxolimab intravenously at 0.01 to 10 mg/kg every 2 weeks. The study, taken as a whole, reports: Among the nonresponders, some also had low normalized T-cell clonal expansion.

Of note for this clone: Antigen specificity is unknown.

Sequencing was performed with immunoSEQ multiplex PCR; in TCRdb, only in-frame clones are kept and a portion is missing. The table includes tens of thousands of clones, 80% to 90% detected once. CDR1 ENHRY and CDR2 SYGVKD come from the germline V gene. The CDR3 is made up of 15 amino acids. Trimming removed 2 bases from V and 4 bases from J, with 14 bases in between. The clonotype originates from an adult with an advanced solid tumor such as melanoma, head and neck, liver or kidney cancer. The sample was CD4+ or CD8+ T cells sorted from blood, taken in a trial of the OX40 agonist ivuxolimab. J is TRBJ2-5 and V is TRBV10-3, with a tentative D call TRBD1 (5 bases). The CDR3 DNA follows: TGTGCCATCAGTGAGCCCGTCACTCAGGGAGAGACCCAGTACTTC. Translating gives CAISEPVTQGETQYF.